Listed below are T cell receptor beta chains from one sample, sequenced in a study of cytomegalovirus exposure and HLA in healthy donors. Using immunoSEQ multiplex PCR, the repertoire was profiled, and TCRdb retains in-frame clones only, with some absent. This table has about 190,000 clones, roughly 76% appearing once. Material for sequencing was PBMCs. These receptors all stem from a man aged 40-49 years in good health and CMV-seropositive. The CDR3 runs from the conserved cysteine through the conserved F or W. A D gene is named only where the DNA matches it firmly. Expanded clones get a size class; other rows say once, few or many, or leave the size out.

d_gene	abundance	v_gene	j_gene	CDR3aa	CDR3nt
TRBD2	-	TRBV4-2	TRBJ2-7	CASRPGTSPSEQYF	TGTGCCAGCAGGCCCGGGACTAGTCCCTCCGAGCAGTACTTC
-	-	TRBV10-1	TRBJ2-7	CASSVQQGPYEQYF	TGCGCCAGCAGTGTCCAACAGGGACCGTACGAGCAGTACTTC
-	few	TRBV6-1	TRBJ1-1	CASSATVNTEAFF	TGTGCCAGCAGTGCTACAGTGAACACTGAAGCTTTCTTT
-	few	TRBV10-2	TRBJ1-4	CASSTGVTTNEKLFF	TGCGCCAGCAGTACCGGGGTGACAACTAATGAAAAACTGTTTTTT
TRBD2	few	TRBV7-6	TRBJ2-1	CASSLSGGPSGEQFF	TGTGCCAGCAGCTTAAGCGGGGGGCCTTCCGGTGAGCAGTTCTTC
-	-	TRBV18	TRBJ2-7	CASSLKGGGSTYEQYF	TGTGCCAGCTCACTGAAAGGGGGGGGGAGTACCTACGAGCAGTACTTC
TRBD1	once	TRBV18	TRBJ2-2	CASSPERQGARTGELFF	TGTGCCAGCTCACCGGAGAGGCAGGGGGCGCGAACCGGGGAGCTGTTTTTT
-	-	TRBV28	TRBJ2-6	CASSPGEVSGANVLTF	TGTGCCAGCAGTCCCGGGGAGGTCTCTGGGGCCAACGTCCTGACTTTC
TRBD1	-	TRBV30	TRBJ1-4	CAWSLTGEDEKLFF	TGTGCCTGGAGTTTAACAGGGGAGGATGAAAAACTGTTTTTT
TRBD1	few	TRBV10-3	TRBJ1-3	CAISPGQHLSPSGNTIYF	TGTGCCATCAGTCCGGGACAGCATTTAAGTCCCTCTGGAAACACCATATATTTT
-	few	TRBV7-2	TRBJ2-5	CASSLALRGTQYF	TGTGCCAGCAGCTTAGCTCTAAGAGGGACCCAGTACTTC
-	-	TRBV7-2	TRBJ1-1	CASSATRGTEAFF	TGTGCCAGCAGCGCTACGAGGGGGACTGAAGCTTTCTTT
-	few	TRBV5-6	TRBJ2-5	CASSFSTRIIEGETQYF	TGTGCCAGCAGCTTCTCGACCAGGATCATCGAGGGAGAGACCCAGTACTTC
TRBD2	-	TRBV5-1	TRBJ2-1	CASSAGLAGVYEQFF	TGCGCCAGCAGCGCAGGACTAGCGGGGGTCTATGAGCAGTTCTTC
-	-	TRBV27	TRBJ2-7	CASRETGSYEQYF	TGTGCCAGCAGGGAAACAGGATCCTACGAGCAGTACTTC
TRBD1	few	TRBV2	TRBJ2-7	CASSDYDRASYEQYF	TGTGCCAGCAGTGACTACGACAGGGCCTCCTACGAGCAGTACTTC
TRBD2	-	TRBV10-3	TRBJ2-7	CAIRLAGGTRVHEQYF	TGTGCCATCAGGTTAGCGGGGGGTACGCGGGTCCACGAGCAGTACTTC
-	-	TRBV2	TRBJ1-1	CASRTQGNTEAFF	TGTGCCAGCAGGACTCAGGGGAACACTGAAGCTTTCTTT
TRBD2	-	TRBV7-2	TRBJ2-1	CASSSTSGSYNEQFF	TGTGCCAGCAGCTCGACTAGCGGGTCCTACAATGAGCAGTTCTTC
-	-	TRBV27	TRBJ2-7	CASSPRQALDEQYF	TGTGCCAGCAGTCCCCGCCAGGCGCTCGACGAGCAGTACTTC
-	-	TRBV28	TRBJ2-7	CASSSNSYEQYF	TGTGCCAGCAGTTCAAATTCCTACGAGCAGTACTTC
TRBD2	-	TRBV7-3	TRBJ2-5	CASSDGGARSLQYF	TGTGCCAGCAGCGACGGGGGGGCCCGTAGTCTACAGTACTTC
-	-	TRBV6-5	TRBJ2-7	CASSYRGPYEQYF	TGTGCCAGCAGTTACAGGGGCCCCTACGAGCAGTACTTC
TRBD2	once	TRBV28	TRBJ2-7	CASISAAVGGSYEQYF	TGTGCCAGCATCTCGGCAGCCGTGGGAGGGTCCTACGAGCAGTACTTC
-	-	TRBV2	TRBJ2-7	CASRPGTYEQYF	TGTGCCAGCAGGCCCGGGACCTACGAGCAGTACTTC
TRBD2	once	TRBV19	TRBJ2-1	CASSSGGVRDEQFF	TGTGCCAGTAGTTCCGGGGGGGTGAGGGATGAGCAGTTCTTC
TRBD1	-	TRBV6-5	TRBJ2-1	CASRRQGPPNNEQFF	TGTGCCAGCAGAAGACAGGGTCCCCCTAACAATGAGCAGTTCTTC
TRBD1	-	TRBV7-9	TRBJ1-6	CASSQGQGSYNSPLHF	TGTGCCAGCAGCCAGGGACAGGGCTCCTATAATTCACCCCTCCACTTT
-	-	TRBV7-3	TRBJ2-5	CASSLGDSGEETQYF	TGTGCCAGCAGCTTGGGGGACTCCGGGGAAGAGACCCAGTACTTC
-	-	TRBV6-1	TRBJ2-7	CASSEGASKYYEQYF	TGTGCCAGCAGTGAAGGGGCCAGTAAATACTACGAGCAGTACTTC
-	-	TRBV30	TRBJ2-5	CALNRDSQETQYF	TGTGCCTTGAACCGGGACTCCCAAGAGACCCAGTACTTC
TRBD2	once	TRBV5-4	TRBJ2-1	CASSPGSGGYNEQFF	TGTGCCAGCAGCCCCGGGAGCGGGGGATACAATGAGCAGTTCTTC
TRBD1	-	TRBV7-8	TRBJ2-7	CASSLGGTGDHEQYF	TGTGCCAGCAGCTTAGGAGGGACAGGGGACCACGAGCAGTACTTC
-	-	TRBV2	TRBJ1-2	CASSEDQGSGYTF	TGTGCCAGCAGTGAAGATCAGGGGAGCGGCTACACCTTC
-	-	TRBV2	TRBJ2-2	CASTSTRPGNTGELFF	TGTGCCAGCACTTCAACCAGGCCAGGGAACACCGGGGAGCTGTTTTTT
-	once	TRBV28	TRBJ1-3	CASSFSGASGNTIYF	TGTGCCAGCAGTTTTAGTGGGGCATCTGGAAACACCATATATTTT
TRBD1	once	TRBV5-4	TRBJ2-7	CASSPGDRGYEQYF	TGTGCCAGCAGCCCCGGAGACAGGGGCTACGAGCAGTACTTC
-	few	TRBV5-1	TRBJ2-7	CASSLEAEVEQYF	TGCGCCAGCAGCTTGGAGGCAGAGGTCGAGCAGTACTTC
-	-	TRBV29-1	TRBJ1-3	CSGPGAGNTIYF	TGCAGCGGGCCAGGCGCTGGAAACACCATATATTTT
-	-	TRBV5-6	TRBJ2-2	CASRRTRNTGELFF	TGTGCCAGCAGGCGGACACGGAACACCGGGGAGCTGTTTTTT
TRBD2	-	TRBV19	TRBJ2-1	CASSIDRLAGQFF	TGTGCCAGTAGTATAGACCGACTAGCGGGGCAGTTCTTC
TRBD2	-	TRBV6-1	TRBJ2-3	CASTSGETDTQYF	TGTGCCAGCACTAGCGGGGAAACAGATACGCAGTATTTT
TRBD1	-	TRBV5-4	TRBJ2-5	CASSFGHPGQGAQTQYF	TGTGCCAGCAGCTTTGGACATCCGGGACAGGGAGCGCAGACCCAGTACTTC
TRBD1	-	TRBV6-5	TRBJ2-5	CASSYSRETGDETQYF	TGTGCCAGCAGTTACTCGAGGGAGACAGGGGACGAGACCCAGTACTTC
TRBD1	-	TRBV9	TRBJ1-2	CASSATGGANYGYTF	TGTGCCAGCAGCGCGACAGGGGGAGCTAACTATGGCTACACCTTC
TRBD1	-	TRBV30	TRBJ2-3	CAQKGQGTDTQYF	TGTGCCCAGAAGGGACAGGGAACAGATACGCAGTATTTT
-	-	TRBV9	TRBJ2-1	CASSVAPGGAEQFF	TGTGCCAGCAGCGTAGCGCCCGGCGGAGCTGAGCAGTTCTTC
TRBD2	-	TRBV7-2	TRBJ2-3	CASSPPSGGGTDTQYF	TGTGCCAGCAGCCCCCCTAGCGGGGGGGGGACAGATACGCAGTATTTT
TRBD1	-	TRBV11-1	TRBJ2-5	CASTTLTGARETQYF	TGTGCCAGCACAACCCTGACAGGGGCGAGGGAGACCCAGTACTTC
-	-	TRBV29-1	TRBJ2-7	CSVDPGHGSYEQYF	TGCAGCGTAGATCCGGGACACGGTTCCTACGAGCAGTACTTC
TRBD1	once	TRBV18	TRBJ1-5	CASSLGTGNHQPQHF	TGTGCCAGCTCACTGGGGACAGGGAATCATCAGCCCCAGCATTTT
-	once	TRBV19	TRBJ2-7	CASSTLDSHEQYF	TGTGCCAGTAGTACTCTAGACAGTCACGAGCAGTACTTC
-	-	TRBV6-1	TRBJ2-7	CASSGGRDEQYF	TGTGCCAGCAGTGGAGGCAGGGATGAGCAGTACTTC
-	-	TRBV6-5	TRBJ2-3	CASSYAPGADTQYF	TGTGCCAGCAGTTACGCCCCGGGGGCAGATACGCAGTATTTT
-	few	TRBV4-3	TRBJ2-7	CASSQDGVRGEQYF	TGCGCCAGCAGCCAAGATGGTGTCAGAGGCGAGCAGTACTTC